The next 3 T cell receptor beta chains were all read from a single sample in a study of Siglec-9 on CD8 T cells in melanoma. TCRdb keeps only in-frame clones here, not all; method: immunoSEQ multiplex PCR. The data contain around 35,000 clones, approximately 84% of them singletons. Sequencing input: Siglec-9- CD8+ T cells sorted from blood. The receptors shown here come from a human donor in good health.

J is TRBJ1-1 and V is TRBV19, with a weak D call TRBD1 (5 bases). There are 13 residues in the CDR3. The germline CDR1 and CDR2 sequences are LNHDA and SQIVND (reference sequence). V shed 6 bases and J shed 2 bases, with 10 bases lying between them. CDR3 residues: CASSQGKNTEAFF. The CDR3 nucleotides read TGTGCCAGTAGCCAGGGAAAAAACACTGAAGCTTTCTTT.

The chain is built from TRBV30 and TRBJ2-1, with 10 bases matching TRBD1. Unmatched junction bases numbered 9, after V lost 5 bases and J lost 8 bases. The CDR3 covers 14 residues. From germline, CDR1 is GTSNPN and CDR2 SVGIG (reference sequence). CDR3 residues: CAWGPGQGLDEQFF. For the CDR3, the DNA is TGTGCCTGGGGTCCGGGACAGGGGTTGGATGAGCAGTTCTTC. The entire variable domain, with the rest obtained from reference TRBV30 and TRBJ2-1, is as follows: SQTIHQWPATLVQPVGSPLSLECTVEGTSNPNLYWYRQAAGRGLQLLFYSVGIGQISSEVPQNLSASRPQDRQFILSSKKLLLSDSGFYLCAWGPGQGLDEQFFGPGTRLTVL.

The DNA for the CDR3 is TGTGCCAGCAGTTACCGAAGGAGACAGGGGCGATCGAACACTGAAGCTTTCTTT. It specifies CASSYRRRQGRSNTEAFF. The chain is built from TRBV28 and TRBJ1-1, with 8 positions matching TRBD1. The CDR3 runs 18 residues. Germline V CDR1 and CDR2: MDHEN, SYDVKM. V lost 4 bases and J lost 1; bases outside the gene matches: 14.